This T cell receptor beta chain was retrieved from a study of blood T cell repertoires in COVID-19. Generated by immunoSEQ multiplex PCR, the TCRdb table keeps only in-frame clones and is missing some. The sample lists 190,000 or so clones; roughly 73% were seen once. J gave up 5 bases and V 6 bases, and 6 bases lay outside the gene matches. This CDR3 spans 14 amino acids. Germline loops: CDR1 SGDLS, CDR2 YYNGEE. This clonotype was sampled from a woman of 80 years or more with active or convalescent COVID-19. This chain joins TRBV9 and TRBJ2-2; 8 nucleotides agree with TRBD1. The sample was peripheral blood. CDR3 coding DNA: TGTGCCAGCATGGACAGGGATTCTACCGGGGAGCTGTTTTTT. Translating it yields CASMDRDSTGELFF.